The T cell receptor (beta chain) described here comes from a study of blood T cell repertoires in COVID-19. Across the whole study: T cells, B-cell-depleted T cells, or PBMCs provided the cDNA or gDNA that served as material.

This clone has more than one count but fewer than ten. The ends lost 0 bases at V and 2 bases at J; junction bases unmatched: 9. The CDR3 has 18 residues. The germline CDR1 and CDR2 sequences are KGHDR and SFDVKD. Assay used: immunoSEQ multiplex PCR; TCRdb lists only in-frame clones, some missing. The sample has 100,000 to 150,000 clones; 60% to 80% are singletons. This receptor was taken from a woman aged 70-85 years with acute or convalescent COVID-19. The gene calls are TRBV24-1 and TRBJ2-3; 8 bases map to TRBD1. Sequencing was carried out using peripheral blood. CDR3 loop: CATSDLRTGQTSTDTQYF. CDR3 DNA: TGTGCCACCAGTGATTTGCGGACAGGGCAGACTTCCACAGATACGCAGTATTTT.